The TCR beta chain described here comes from a study of technical replicates of blood from a few donors. Assay: immunoSEQ multiplex PCR; the TCRdb copy retains only in-frame clones and omits some. The sample comprises 65,000 to 75,000 clones, around 88% of which are singletons, and about 5.5% rests with the top ten. The clonotype originates from a human donor in good health. Some clones in this sample may be carry-over from other donors' samples. Sample: PBMCs.

The CDR3 region is CAISESGAEDEQFF. The DNA of the CDR3 is TGTGCCATCAGTGAGTCTGGGGCAGAAGATGAGCAGTTCTTC. This chain uses TRBV10-3 with TRBJ2-1, with a tentative D call TRBD1 (5 bases). The CDR3 loop spans 14 amino acids. CDR1 and CDR2 (germline): ENHRY, SYGVKD. V was clipped by 0 bases and J by 8 bases, with 11 bases between them.